These 31 T cell receptor beta chains share one sample of origin, sequenced in a study of blood T cell repertoires in COVID-19. Profiled with immunoSEQ multiplex PCR; TCRdb holds only in-frame clones, not every one. The top ten clones hold approximately 2.3% of a sample with some 130,000 clones, 88% of them seen once. The sequenced sample was peripheral blood. Every receptor here comes from a man aged 65 to 79 with active COVID-19.

This chain links TRBV5-5 with TRBJ2-2; 14 nucleotides align to TRBD2. Trimming took 6 bases from V and 6 from J; bases not matched to a gene: 16. The CDR3 is made up of 19 amino acids. Germline CDR1 is SGHKS and CDR2 is YYEKEE (reference sequence). CDR3 DNA sequence: TGTGCCAGCAACGAACTCCCGGGACTAGCGGGAGACTGGGCCGGGGAGCTGTTTTTT. Translated: CASNELPGLAGDWAGELFF.

A single count supports this clone. J is TRBJ2-7 and V is TRBV27; no clear D gene. The CDR3 sequence is 15 residues long. Germline CDR1 is MNHEY and CDR2 is SMNVEV (reference sequence). Trimming stripped 6 bases from V and 3 bases from J, with 18 bases between. This CDR3 reads CASSSDRSSIYEQYF. CDR3 nucleotides: TGTGCCAGCAGCTCAGATCGGAGTTCGATCTACGAGCAGTACTTC.

The chain joins TRBV7-9 to TRBJ2-1; TRBD1 aligns across 10 bases. V was pared by 7 bases and J by 9 bases, with 6 bases of the junction left unmatched. The CDR3 has 13 amino acids. Germline values: CDR1 SEHNR, CDR2 FQNEAQ (reference sequence). CDR3 nucleotide sequence: TGTGCCAGCACCCGACAGGGGGCTAGTGAGCAGTTCTTC. It codes for CASTRQGASEQFF.

V gene TRBV5-1 combines with J gene TRBJ2-7; D possibly corresponds to TRBD1 (6 bases). V was shortened by 2 bases and J by 5 bases, with 17 bases between the two germline ends. This CDR3 is 15 amino acids long. Germline CDR1 SGHRS, CDR2 YFSETQ. Written as DNA, the CDR3 is TGCGCCAGCAGCTTTCGACAGGCGTCCAGGGACGAGCAGTACTTC. Its protein product is CASSFRQASRDEQYF. The full variable domain, completed using reference TRBV5-1 and TRBJ2-7, is KAGVTQTPRYLIKTRGQQVTLSCSPISGHRSVSWYQQTPGQGLQFLFEYFSETQRNKGNFPGRFSGRQFSNSRSEMNVSTLELGDSALYLCASSFRQASRDEQYFGPGTRLTVT.

This clone has just a few counts. The chain carries TRBV5-1 and TRBJ1-3; weak D call: TRBD1 (6 bases). Germline-derived CDR1 and CDR2 are SGHRS and YFSETQ. CDR3 length: 16 amino acids. The V end lost 1 base, the J end lost 0 bases, and 11 bases lay between the germline ends. The CDR3 nucleotides are TGCGCCAGCAGCTTGATGGGGGGGCCCTCTGGAAACACCATATATTTT. Encoded protein: CASSLMGGPSGNTIYF.

This clone was observed at least ten times. This rearrangement joins TRBV6-2 or TRBV6-3 to TRBJ1-5; TRBD1 aligns across 9 bases. Germline CDR1 reads MNHEY; CDR2 reads SVGEGT. V shed 2 bases, J shed 6 bases, and the junction held 2 bases outside the gene matches. The CDR3 is made up of 14 amino acids. Here the CDR3 DNA reads TGTGCCAGCAGTTACGGACAGGGGAGTCAGCCCCAGCATTTT. Its translation is CASSYGQGSQPQHF.

The V and J genes are TRBV6-5 and TRBJ2-7; D is perhaps TRBD2 (7 bases). The CDR3 is 14 residues long. Germline CDR1 MNHEY, CDR2 SVGAGI. V was cut by 2 bases and J by 6 bases, with 14 bases left in between. Written as DNA, the CDR3 is TGTGCCAGCAGTTACGGTGACGGGGGGCTCGAGCAGTACTTC. Protein: CASSYGDGGLEQYF.

The chain links TRBV27 to TRBJ1-5, with a tentative D call TRBD1 (6 bases). Trimming removed 3 bases from V and 7 bases from J, with 10 bases in between. Germline CDR1 is MNHEY and CDR2 is SMNVEV (reference sequence). The CDR3 totals 13 residues. The CDR3 bases are TGTGCCAGCAGTTTCGGACAGCAGCAGCCCCAGCATTTT. It specifies CASSFGQQQPQHF.

The chain is built from TRBV10-2 and TRBJ1-1; the D gene is possibly TRBD1 (6 bases). The CDR3 has 13 amino acids. V lost 3 bases and J lost 1, with 6 bases in between. CDR1 and CDR2 (germline): WSHSY, SAAADI. CDR3 protein: CASSEGGNTEAFF. The CDR3 DNA reads as TGCGCCAGCAGTGAAGGGGGGAACACTGAAGCTTTCTTT.

This sequence joins TRBV2 and TRBJ2-4; D not resolved. The V and J ends lost 7 bases and 0 bases respectively, with 13 bases between them. The V gene's germline CDR1 is SNHLY and CDR2 FYNNEI. This CDR3 has 15 residues. The CDR3 loop reads CASTPQVLAKNIQYF. As DNA, the CDR3 is TGTGCCAGCACCCCCCAGGTCCTAGCCAAAAACATTCAGTACTTC.

This sequence joins TRBV19 and TRBJ2-7; weak D call: TRBD2 (5 bases). The V gene lost 1 base and the J gene lost 0 bases, with 7 bases spanning the gap. Germline CDR1 is LNHDA and CDR2 is SQIVND (reference sequence). The CDR3 covers 14 residues. Here the CDR3 reads CASSIVGVSYEQYF. The CDR3 region has the DNA TGTGCCAGTAGTATAGTGGGAGTCTCCTACGAGCAGTACTTC. The entire variable domain, with the rest obtained from reference TRBV19 and TRBJ2-7, is as follows: DGGITQSPKYLFRKEGQNVTLSCEQNLNHDAMYWYRQDPGQGLRLIYYSQIVNDFQKGDIAEGYSVSREKKESFPLTVTSAQKNPTAFYLCASSIVGVSYEQYFGPGTRLTVT.

The V gene is TRBV4-3, the J gene TRBJ2-1, with TRBD2 identical over 10 bases. Germline V gene data show CDR1 as LGHNA and CDR2 as YSLEER. V gave up 0 bases and J gave up 3 bases; unmatched junction bases: 5. The CDR3 runs 17 residues. For the CDR3, the DNA is TGCGCCAGCAGCCAAGATGGAGCGGGAGGGTACTACAATGAGCAGTTCTTC. Its translation is CASSQDGAGGYYNEQFF.

The chain carries TRBV24-1 and TRBJ1-1; no clear D. The germline V gene has CDR1 KGHDR and CDR2 SFDVKD. Between the trimmed V and J ends, which lost 7 bases and 1 base, there was a span of 9 bases. CDR3 length: 13 residues. The CDR3 sequence is CATRWGENTEAFF. The CDR3 DNA reads as TGTGCCACCAGATGGGGAGAGAACACTGAAGCTTTCTTT.

J is TRBJ1-4 and V is TRBV25-1; 7 nucleotides align to TRBD1. Looked up from germline, CDR1 is MGHDK and CDR2 is SYGVNS. J was trimmed by 0 bases and V by 5 bases; bases with no gene match: 12. The CDR3 runs to 18 residues. The DNA of the CDR3 is TGTGCCAGCAGTACCTTCCGGGACAGCCGCGCAACTAATGAAAAACTGTTTTTT. Protein: CASSTFRDSRATNEKLFF.

CDR3 nucleotides: TGTGCCAGCAGCCAAAGGTACACAGGGCCTGACAATGAGCAGTTCTTC. Protein: CASSQRYTGPDNEQFF. V and J are TRBV14 and TRBJ2-1; D is possibly TRBD1 (6 bases). V shed 2 bases and J shed 5 bases, with 16 bases lying between them. Germline CDR1 and CDR2: SGHDN and FVKESK. The CDR3 consists of 16 residues.

The chain combines TRBV3-1 (or the pseudogene TRBV3-2) with TRBJ2-2, with 10 bases that match TRBD1. This CDR3 is built from 15 residues. Germline V lookup: CDR1 LGHDT, CDR2 YNNKEL (reference sequence). Trimming took 4 bases from V and 6 from J; bases not matched to a gene: 5. CDR3 protein: CASSPAGTGAGELFF. The DNA for the CDR3 is TGTGCCAGCAGCCCCGCCGGGACAGGGGCCGGGGAGCTGTTTTTT.

The chain combines TRBV7-6 with TRBJ2-1, with D tentatively TRBD2 (5 bases). The V and J ends lost 5 bases and 5 bases respectively, with 16 bases between them. The CDR3 has 15 residues. CDR1 SGHVS and CDR2 FNYEAQ come from the germline V gene. CDR3 DNA sequence: TGTGCCAGCAGCCCCACCTCGACTAAGAACAATGAGCAGTTCTTC. Protein: CASSPTSTKNNEQFF.

This rearrangement joins TRBV25-1 to TRBJ2-4; D remains unclear. Trimming took 3 bases from V and 1 from J, leaving 19 bases between them. CDR1 and CDR2 (germline): MGHDK, SYGVNS. The CDR3 is 18 amino acids. CDR3 in amino acids: CASSDRGIGVTAKNIQYF. The CDR3, as DNA: TGTGCCAGCAGTGATCGCGGAATCGGAGTCACGGCCAAAAACATTCAGTACTTC.

The chain uses TRBV6-6 and TRBJ2-1; the D gene is possibly TRBD2 (6 bases). The CDR3 contains 14 residues. The V gene lost 4 bases and the J gene lost 3 bases, with 10 bases spanning the gap. Germline-derived CDR1 and CDR2 are MNHNY and SVGAGI (reference sequence). The DNA for the CDR3 is TGTGCCAGCAGTTCGGACGGGAGCTACAATGAGCAGTTCTTC. Its protein product is CASSSDGSYNEQFF.

The genes are TRBV3-1 (or the pseudogene TRBV3-2) and TRBJ2-1; 7 positions agree with TRBD2. The CDR3 spans 15 residues. The junction had 5 bases not matched to a gene; V was cut back by 0 bases and J by 6 bases. The germline gives CDR1 LGHDT, CDR2 YNNKEL (reference sequence). CDR3 DNA: TGTGCCAGCAGCCAAGAATCGCGGGAGTCCAATGAGCAGTTCTTC. Protein product: CASSQESRESNEQFF.

The gene calls are TRBV5-6 and TRBJ2-3; unclear D gene. Trimming cost V 4 bases and J 5 bases, with 8 bases left between them. CDR1 SGHDT and CDR2 YYEEEE come from the germline V gene. The CDR3 runs to 12 residues. The CDR3 nucleotides read TGTGCCAGCAGCAACGCCGGAGATACGCAGTATTTT. This sequence encodes CASSNAGDTQYF.

The V and J genes are TRBV14 and TRBJ1-3; D is unclear. The CDR3 contains 13 residues. Trimming took off 0 bases at V and 5 bases at J, with 5 bases between the two ends. The germline gives CDR1 SGHDN, CDR2 FVKESK. CDR3 sequence reads: CASSQDGRNTIYF. CDR3 nucleotides: TGTGCCAGCAGCCAAGATGGCAGAAACACCATATATTTT.

The CDR3 sequence: CSVDEGRNQPQHF. CDR3 nucleotide sequence: TGCAGCGTTGATGAGGGCAGGAATCAGCCCCAGCATTTT. The rearrangement joins TRBV29-1 to TRBJ1-5; D not certain. The length of the CDR3 is 13 residues. Germline loops: CDR1 SQVTM, CDR2 ANQGSEA. Trimming removed 3 bases from V and 4 bases from J, with 10 bases in between. Supplemented by reference TRBV29-1 and TRBJ1-5, the full variable domain reads SAVISQKPSRDICQRGTSLTIQCQVDSQVTMMFWYRQQPGQSLTLIATANQGSEATYESGFVIDKFPISRPNLTFSTLTVSNMSPEDSSIYLCSVDEGRNQPQHFGDGTRLSIL.

The chain employs TRBV19 and TRBJ2-1, with 9 bases identical to TRBD2. This CDR3 region has 14 residues. The ends lost 6 bases at V and 8 bases at J; junction bases unmatched: 8. Germline-derived CDR1 and CDR2 are LNHDA and SQIVND (reference sequence). The CDR3 protein is CASRESSGTDEQFF. For the CDR3, the DNA is TGTGCCAGTAGAGAGTCTAGCGGGACGGATGAGCAGTTCTTC.

This chain links TRBV11-1 with TRBJ1-6; the D gene is possibly TRBD1 (5 bases). V lost 3 bases to trimming and J lost 8 bases, with 11 bases between them. The germline gives CDR1 SGHAT, CDR2 FQDESV (reference sequence). CDR3 length: 14 residues. CDR3 amino acids: CASSLTDRDSPLHF. Written as DNA, the CDR3 is TGTGCCAGCAGCTTGACAGACAGAGATTCACCCCTCCACTTT.

The gene calls are TRBV28 and TRBJ2-1, with TRBD2 matching over 7 bases. V gave up 5 bases and J gave up 9 bases; unmatched junction bases: 10. The length of the CDR3 is 14 residues. Germline V gene lookup returns CDR1 MDHEN and CDR2 SYDVKM. The CDR3 is CASSPRTRDGEQFF. CDR3 bases: TGTGCCAGCAGTCCCCGGACTAGAGACGGTGAGCAGTTCTTC.

J is TRBJ2-5 and V is TRBV11-2, with D perhaps matching TRBD1 (6 bases). The CDR3 consists of 13 residues. Germline CDR1 is SGHAT and CDR2 is FQNNGV. V was clipped by 1 base and J by 9 bases, with 12 bases between them. The CDR3 sequence is CASSLAGASAQYF. CDR3 in DNA: TGTGCCAGCAGCTTAGCAGGGGCCAGCGCCCAGTACTTC.

This rearrangement joins TRBV7-9 to TRBJ1-1; 8 bases align to TRBD1. Per the germline V gene, CDR1 is SEHNR and CDR2 is FQNEAQ (reference sequence). This CDR3 is built from 13 residues. V lost 1 base and J lost 8; bases outside the gene matches: 3. The CDR3 sequence is CASSLGTGSEAFF. DNA for the CDR3: TGTGCCAGCAGCTTAGGGACAGGGTCGGAAGCTTTCTTT.

The chain combines TRBV27 with TRBJ2-1; 9 bases are a match to TRBD1. Germline V gene sequence: CDR1 MNHEY, CDR2 SMNVEV (reference sequence). Trimming cost V 3 bases and J 5 bases; bases outside gene matches: 5. The CDR3 covers 15 residues. Here the CDR3 reads CASSFTGQGNNEQFF. CDR3 coding DNA: TGTGCCAGCAGTTTCACGGGACAGGGAAACAATGAGCAGTTCTTC.

The chain joins TRBV11-2 to TRBJ2-1; D ambiguous. Between the trimmed V and J ends, which lost 8 bases and 0 bases, there was a span of 8 bases. Germline loops: CDR1 SGHAT, CDR2 FQNNGV. CDR3 length: 13 residues. CDR3 loop: CASLADSYNEQFF. The CDR3 coding sequence is TGTGCCAGCTTGGCGGACTCCTACAATGAGCAGTTCTTC.

The rearrangement links TRBV21-1 to TRBJ2-7; the table's D call TRBD1 went unverified against the DNA. TRBV21-1 is labeled a pseudogene. The CDR3 totals 14 residues. The CDR3 region is CASSTRAGGTGQYF. In DNA, the CDR3 is TGTGCCAGCAGCACTCGGGCCGGTGGGACAGGGCAGTACTTC.